This entry concerns a single TCR beta chain. This sample was taken from a study of OX40 agonist ivuxolimab in advanced cancers. About the study: The dose-escalation cohort had hepatocellular carcinoma, melanoma, renal cell or head and neck cancer.

The J segment lost 0 bases and the V segment lost 4 bases, leaving 6 bases of the junction unmatched. The CDR3 spans 15 residues. CDR1 and CDR2 (germline): SEHNR, FQNEAQ (reference sequence). Sequencing was performed with immunoSEQ multiplex PCR; in TCRdb, only in-frame clones are kept and a portion is missing. The table includes 50,000 to 65,000 clones, around 90% detected once. The chain uses TRBV7-9 and TRBJ2-7, with 7 bases identical to TRBD1. This clonotype was obtained from an adult with an advanced solid tumor such as melanoma, head and neck, liver or kidney cancer. The sequencing here drew on CD4+ or CD8+ T cells sorted from blood, taken in a trial of the OX40 agonist ivuxolimab. CDR3 in DNA: TGTGCCAGCAGCTCATTCGACAGGGCCTCCTACGAGCAGTACTTC. Translating it yields CASSSFDRASYEQYF.